The 24 T cell receptor beta chains given below trace back to one sample, sequenced in a study of cytomegalovirus exposure and HLA in healthy donors. Here immunoSEQ multiplex PCR was the method, and the copy in TCRdb shows in-frame clones only, minus some. The sample holds about 140,000 clones, approximately 82% seen once. Sequencing was performed on PBMCs. The receptors originated from a man aged 30 to 39 in good health and CMV-seropositive.

The chain has TRBV7-2 and TRBJ1-2, with D possibly TRBD1 on 6 matching bases. With 5 bases removed from V and 8 bases from J, the gap between germline ends came to 15 bases. The CDR3 has 13 amino acids. Per germline, CDR1 SGHTA and CDR2 FQGNSA. The CDR3 here is CASSRRDTGGYTF. CDR3 in DNA: TGTGCCAGCAGCCGCCGGGACACAGGCGGCTACACCTTC.

In this sample, this clone turned up a few times. The J gene is TRBJ1-6, the V gene TRBV7-2; unclear D gene. V lost 1 base and J 12 bases, leaving 13 bases between the germline ends. Per germline, CDR1 SGHTA and CDR2 FQGNSA. CDR3 length: 14 amino acids. The CDR3 protein is CASSLVIWPGPLHF. The DNA of the CDR3 is TGTGCCAGCAGCTTAGTAATCTGGCCTGGACCCCTCCACTTT.

The chain recombines TRBV6-1 with TRBJ1-5; 7 bases line up with TRBD1. V lost 5 bases, J lost 7 bases, and 8 bases stayed unmatched. Per the germline V gene, CDR1 is MNHNS and CDR2 is SASEGT. CDR3 length: 14 residues. DNA for the CDR3: TGTGCCAGCAGTACCGGGACAGCAGCCCAGCCCCAGCATTTT. This translates into CASSTGTAAQPQHF.

This chain uses TRBV30 with TRBJ1-3; TRBD1 might be the D (5 bases). The CDR3 is 13 amino acids. Trimming shortened V by 0 bases and J by 2 bases, and 5 bases separated the two germline ends. Germline lookup yields CDR1 GTSNPN and CDR2 SVGIG (reference sequence). CDR3 coding DNA: TGTGCCTGGAGTGTCAGGGCTGGAAACACCATATATTTT. Translation: CAWSVRAGNTIYF.

This chain links TRBV30 with TRBJ1-5; a weak D match, TRBD1 (6 bases). Germline loops: CDR1 GTSNPN, CDR2 SVGIG (reference sequence). The CDR3 contains 15 residues. Between the trimmed V and J ends, which lost 3 bases and 2 bases, there was a span of 14 bases. The DNA for the CDR3 is TGTGCCTGGAGCCACCGGGACATCGGCAATCAGCCCCAGCATTTT. Amino acids: CAWSHRDIGNQPQHF. Combining the CDR3 with reference TRBV30 and TRBJ1-5 gives the whole variable domain SQTIHQWPATLVQPVGSPLSLECTVEGTSNPNLYWYRQAAGRGLQLLFYSVGIGQISSEVPQNLSASRPQDRQFILSSKKLLLSDSGFYLCAWSHRDIGNQPQHFGDGTRLSIL.

The chain carries TRBV6-5 and TRBJ2-2, with a weak D call TRBD2 (6 bases). The germline V gene has CDR1 MNHEY and CDR2 SVGAGI. V was cut by 7 bases and J by 6 bases, with 9 bases left in between. This CDR3 comprises 12 residues. The CDR3 here is CASTWGAGELFF. For the CDR3, the DNA is TGTGCCAGCACCTGGGGGGCCGGGGAGCTGTTTTTT.

The CDR3 spells CASSIFPTSYEQYF. CDR3 nucleotides: TGTGCCAGTAGTATATTTCCTACCTCCTACGAGCAGTACTTC. The rearrangement links TRBV19 to TRBJ2-7; D not certain. Germline V gives CDR1 LNHDA, CDR2 SQIVND (reference sequence). V lost 2 bases and J 0 bases, leaving 8 bases between the germline ends. There are 14 residues in the CDR3.

The rearrangement uses TRBV4-1 and TRBJ2-2; tentatively, D is TRBD1 (6 bases). Germline CDR1 reads MGHRA; CDR2 reads YSYEKL. With 1 base removed from V and 5 bases from J, the gap between germline ends came to 11 bases. This CDR3 spans 15 amino acids. The CDR3 coding sequence is TGCGCCAGCAGCCAAGCGACAGGTGATACCGGGGAGCTGTTTTTT. Translation gives CASSQATGDTGELFF.

V gene TRBV29-1 combines with J gene TRBJ1-1, with TRBD1 matching over 7 bases. Germline-derived CDR1 and CDR2 are SQVTM and ANQGSEA. The CDR3 loop spans 11 amino acids. With 4 bases clipped from V and 8 bases from J, the junction kept 4 bases outside the gene matches. The CDR3 DNA is TGCAGCGTTGGAGAGGGGGCCGAAGCTTTCTTT. This gives the protein CSVGEGAEAFF.

The chain carries TRBV6-1 and TRBJ1-5, with a tentative D call TRBD1 (5 bases). Germline V gene data show CDR1 as MNHNS and CDR2 as SASEGT. V lost 2 bases, J lost 1 base, and 12 bases lay in between. The CDR3 contains 16 residues. CDR3 in DNA: TGTGCCAGCAGTGAATCAGGGAGGGGAAGCAATCAGCCCCAGCATTTT. Encoded protein: CASSESGRGSNQPQHF.

This clone came up many times. The chain uses TRBV6-5 and TRBJ1-2, with a tentative D call TRBD1 (5 bases). Looked up from germline, CDR1 is MNHEY and CDR2 is SVGAGI. V was shortened by 0 bases and J by 4 bases, with 12 bases between the two germline ends. This CDR3 is 15 amino acids long. The CDR3 DNA is TGTGCCAGCAGTTACTCGAAGGAGGGGACCTATGGCTACACCTTC. It encodes CASSYSKEGTYGYTF.

The V gene is TRBV7-9, the J gene TRBJ2-1, with TRBD2 matching 13 bases. Per germline, CDR1 SEHNR and CDR2 FQNEAQ (reference sequence). This CDR3 is 15 amino acids long. The V and J ends lost 4 bases and 7 bases, in that order; junction bases with no gene match: 4. The CDR3 bases are TGTGCCAGCAGCTCCAGGACTAGCGGGAGTAATGAGCAGTTCTTC. This gives the protein CASSSRTSGSNEQFF.

This clone was detected only once. This chain connects TRBV10-1 to TRBJ2-2; D is ambiguous. The CDR3 spans 12 residues. CDR1 is WNHNN and CDR2 is SYGVQD in the germline V gene (reference sequence). V lost 3 bases to trimming and J lost 5 bases, with 4 bases between them. CDR3 DNA: TGCGCCAGCAGTGATCTGACCGGGGAGCTGTTTTTT. This encodes CASSDLTGELFF.

The chain recombines TRBV6-5 with TRBJ2-5, with a possible D match to TRBD1 (5 bases). Germline CDR1 is MNHEY and CDR2 is SVGAGI. This CDR3 is built from 14 residues. Trimming stripped 6 bases from V and 4 bases from J, with 15 bases between. CDR3 DNA sequence: TGTGCCAGCAGGCCCCAGGGCTTTGGAGAGACCCAGTACTTC. This gives the protein CASRPQGFGETQYF.

This chain uses TRBV19 with TRBJ1-1; maybe TRBD1 (5 bases). V lost 3 bases to trimming and J lost 5 bases, with 13 bases between them. This CDR3 comprises 14 residues. The germline V gene has CDR1 LNHDA and CDR2 SQIVND (reference sequence). The CDR3 is CASSIRGGYTEAFF. The CDR3, as DNA: TGTGCCAGTAGTATTCGGGGGGGATATACTGAAGCTTTCTTT.

This chain uses TRBV9 with TRBJ2-1, with 7 bases lining up with TRBD1. This CDR3 region has 15 residues. Germline assignment: CDR1 SGDLS and CDR2 YYNGEE. With 0 bases clipped from V and 3 bases from J, the junction kept 3 bases outside the gene matches. CDR3 sequence: CASSVGGGHYNEQFF. In DNA form, the CDR3 reads TGTGCCAGCAGCGTAGGAGGGGGCCACTACAATGAGCAGTTCTTC.

This chain connects TRBV10-3 to TRBJ1-2; D perhaps matches TRBD1 (6 bases). The CDR3 runs 15 residues. The V gene's germline CDR1 is ENHRY and CDR2 SYGVKD. Trimming shortened V by 2 bases and J by 4 bases, and 14 bases separated the two germline ends. CDR3 sequence reads: CAISEEGQRAYGYTF. The CDR3 region has the DNA TGTGCCATCAGTGAGGAAGGACAGAGGGCCTATGGCTACACCTTC.

This chain links TRBV7-6 with TRBJ2-1, with D perhaps TRBD2 (6 bases). CDR1 and CDR2 (germline): SGHVS, FNYEAQ. There are 13 residues in the CDR3. V lost 1 base and J lost 7, with 8 bases in between. CDR3 loop: CASSLEGRNEQFF. CDR3 DNA sequence: TGTGCCAGCAGCTTAGAAGGGAGGAATGAGCAGTTCTTC.

V and J are TRBV27 and TRBJ2-3; the match to TRBD2 covers 7 bases. The J segment lost 2 bases and the V segment lost 7 bases, leaving 9 bases of the junction unmatched. Germline V CDR1 and CDR2: MNHEY, SMNVEV (reference sequence). The length of the CDR3 is 15 residues. CDR3 nucleotides: TGTGCCAGCACCCCAAGCGGGATGGCCACAGATACGCAGTATTTT. Translating it yields CASTPSGMATDTQYF.

The chain recombines TRBV27 with TRBJ1-1, with 8 bases identical to TRBD1. CDR1 MNHEY and CDR2 SMNVEV come from the germline V gene (reference sequence). The V and J ends lost 6 bases and 11 bases, in that order; junction bases with no gene match: 11. The CDR3 has 13 residues. The CDR3 loop is CASRIDDRGRAFF. The CDR3 coding sequence is TGTGCCAGCAGGATAGACGACAGGGGTCGGGCTTTCTTT.

The chain joins TRBV5-6 to TRBJ1-1; D is unclear. The ends were cut back, 0 bases at V and 7 bases at J, with 7 bases in the middle. This CDR3 comprises 12 residues. Germline V lookup: CDR1 SGHDT, CDR2 YYEEEE. CDR3 in amino acids: CASSLAGSEAFF. The CDR3 DNA is TGTGCCAGCAGCTTGGCCGGTAGTGAAGCTTTCTTT.

This sequence joins TRBV12-2 and TRBJ2-3; the table gives TRBD1 as D, unverified against the DNA. TRBV12-2 is an annotated pseudogene. The CDR3 extends over 12 amino acids. The CDR3 reads CASSLQGDTQYF. CDR3 nucleotide sequence: TGTGCCAGCAGTTTACAGGGGGATACGCAGTATTTT.

This clone appeared a few times. The DNA of the CDR3 is TGTGCCAGCGGGCGGGGGTACAATGAGCAGTTCTTC. Amino acids: CASGRGYNEQFF. The V gene is TRBV2, the J gene TRBJ2-1; 7 bases are shared with TRBD2. J was trimmed by 4 bases and V by 8 bases; bases with no gene match: 2. The CDR3 is 12 residues long. Germline assignment: CDR1 SNHLY and CDR2 FYNNEI.

The V gene is TRBV27, the J gene TRBJ2-3; TRBD2 matches at 8 bases. Germline values: CDR1 MNHEY, CDR2 SMNVEV (reference sequence). Losses at the gene ends were 2 bases for V and 6 bases for J; bases not matched to a gene: 7. The CDR3 spans 15 residues. CDR3 loop: CASSLSLAGGDTQYF. In nucleotides, the CDR3 is TGTGCCAGCAGTTTAAGTCTAGCGGGTGGCGATACGCAGTATTTT.